A selection of T cell receptor beta chains follows, all from one sample in a study of T cell changes during pregnancy in multiple sclerosis. Method: immunoSEQ multiplex PCR; TCRdb's copy keeps in-frame clones and lacks some. The data contain approximately 74,000 clones, almost 95% of them singletons. Sequenced here: peripheral blood, sampled before pregnancy. The receptors were gathered from a female donor with multiple sclerosis, enrolled in a pregnancy study. Both conserved end residues are part of each CDR3. Fields, in order: J gene, clone size, V gene, D gene, CDR3 protein, CDR3 DNA. A D gene is named only where the DNA matches it firmly. Expanded clones are given a class, and other clones once, few, many or no size at all.

j_call: TRBJ1-1; clone_size: -; v_call: TRBV4-2; d_call: TRBD1; cdr3_aa: CASSQGGQKNTEAFF; cdr3_nt: TGTGCCAGCAGCCAAGGGGGACAGAAGAACACTGAAGCTTTCTTT
j_call: TRBJ2-2; clone_size: once; v_call: TRBV11-2; d_call: TRBD2; cdr3_aa: CASSFGTSRGGGELFF; cdr3_nt: TGTGCCAGCAGCTTTGGGACTAGCCGGGGGGGCGGGGAGCTGTTTTTT
j_call: TRBJ2-3; clone_size: -; v_call: TRBV9; d_call: TRBD2; cdr3_aa: CASSTLAGSTDTQYF; cdr3_nt: TGTGCCAGCAGCACACTAGCGGGGAGCACAGATACGCAGTATTTT
j_call: TRBJ2-7; clone_size: -; v_call: TRBV25-1; d_call: TRBD1; cdr3_aa: CASSDRGGDIYEQYF; cdr3_nt: TGTGCCAGCAGTGATCGAGGGGGCGATATCTACGAGCAGTACTTC
j_call: TRBJ2-3; clone_size: -; v_call: TRBV19; d_call: TRBD2; cdr3_aa: CASSTELAGVIDTQYF; cdr3_nt: TGTGCCAGTAGTACCGAACTAGCGGGAGTGATAGATACGCAGTATTTT
j_call: TRBJ2-1; clone_size: -; v_call: TRBV27; d_call: -; cdr3_aa: CASDKLRGIGNEQFF; cdr3_nt: TGTGCCAGCGATAAATTGAGGGGGATCGGCAATGAGCAGTTCTTC
j_call: TRBJ2-2; clone_size: -; v_call: TRBV11-3; d_call: -; cdr3_aa: CASSSGGSNTGELFF; cdr3_nt: TGTGCCAGCAGCTCAGGCGGGTCGAACACCGGGGAGCTGTTTTTT
j_call: TRBJ1-1; clone_size: once; v_call: TRBV6-6; d_call: -; cdr3_aa: CASSYTVGNTEAFF; cdr3_nt: TGTGCCAGCAGTTACACAGTCGGGAACACTGAAGCTTTCTTT
j_call: TRBJ1-3; clone_size: -; v_call: TRBV28; d_call: -; cdr3_aa: CASSWSHRSSGNTIYF; cdr3_nt: TGTGCCAGCAGTTGGAGTCACCGGTCCTCTGGAAACACCATATATTTT
j_call: TRBJ2-7; clone_size: -; v_call: TRBV19; d_call: -; cdr3_aa: CASSIGTPYEQYF; cdr3_nt: TGTGCCAGTAGTATAGGGACTCCCTACGAGCAGTACTTC
j_call: TRBJ1-1; clone_size: -; v_call: TRBV18; d_call: -; cdr3_aa: CASSQRTPGMSTEAFF; cdr3_nt: TGTGCCAGCTCACAAAGGACCCCGGGGATGAGTACTGAAGCTTTCTTT
j_call: TRBJ1-2; clone_size: -; v_call: TRBV7-9; d_call: -; cdr3_aa: CASSSRQAINYGYTF; cdr3_nt: TGTGCCAGCAGCTCCAGACAGGCTATAAACTATGGCTACACCTTC
j_call: TRBJ1-3; clone_size: -; v_call: TRBV13; d_call: -; cdr3_aa: CASSLAPERVPGNTIYF; cdr3_nt: TGTGCCAGCAGCTTAGCCCCCGAAAGAGTGCCTGGAAACACCATATATTTT
j_call: TRBJ2-1; clone_size: -; v_call: TRBV11-2; d_call: TRBD2; cdr3_aa: CASSFGRGPYNEQFF; cdr3_nt: TGTGCCAGCAGCTTCGGGAGGGGTCCCTACAATGAGCAGTTCTTC
j_call: TRBJ2-3; clone_size: -; v_call: TRBV5-1; d_call: -; cdr3_aa: CASRGGSGPDTQYF; cdr3_nt: TGCGCCAGCAGGGGTGGGAGCGGCCCAGATACGCAGTATTTT
j_call: TRBJ1-4; clone_size: -; v_call: TRBV2; d_call: -; cdr3_aa: CASSEKLVTNEKLFF; cdr3_nt: TGTGCCAGCAGTGAAAAATTAGTGACTAATGAAAAACTGTTTTTT
j_call: TRBJ2-7; clone_size: -; v_call: TRBV11-3; d_call: -; cdr3_aa: CASSFTETYEQYF; cdr3_nt: TGTGCCAGCAGCTTTACAGAGACCTACGAGCAGTACTTC
j_call: TRBJ2-5; clone_size: few; v_call: TRBV6-1; d_call: TRBD2; cdr3_aa: CASRETSLRETQYF; cdr3_nt: TGTGCCAGCAGGGAGACTAGCCTTCGGGAGACCCAGTACTTC
j_call: TRBJ2-7; clone_size: few; v_call: TRBV27; d_call: TRBD1; cdr3_aa: CASRGTGLEQYF; cdr3_nt: TGTGCCAGCAGAGGGACAGGGTTGGAGCAGTACTTC
j_call: TRBJ2-1; clone_size: -; v_call: TRBV27; d_call: TRBD2; cdr3_aa: CASSFRLADNEQFF; cdr3_nt: TGTGCCAGCAGTTTCAGGCTAGCGGACAATGAGCAGTTCTTC
j_call: TRBJ2-2; clone_size: -; v_call: TRBV18; d_call: -; cdr3_aa: CASSPLSRANTGELFF; cdr3_nt: TGTGCCAGCTCACCCCTCAGCAGGGCGAACACCGGGGAGCTGTTTTTT
j_call: TRBJ2-7; clone_size: -; v_call: TRBV5-6; d_call: -; cdr3_aa: CASSLSPVLGAYEQYF; cdr3_nt: TGTGCCAGCAGCTTATCCCCCGTACTAGGAGCCTACGAGCAGTACTTC
j_call: TRBJ2-3; clone_size: once; v_call: TRBV14; d_call: TRBD2; cdr3_aa: CASSQDFEREGTDTQYF; cdr3_nt: TGTGCCAGCAGCCAAGATTTTGAGCGGGAGGGGACAGATACGCAGTATTTT
j_call: TRBJ2-7; clone_size: -; v_call: TRBV7-9; d_call: TRBD1; cdr3_aa: CASSPYPRTGSYYEQYF; cdr3_nt: TGTGCCAGCAGCCCGTACCCCCGGACAGGGTCCTACTACGAGCAGTACTTC
j_call: TRBJ2-1; clone_size: few; v_call: TRBV6-4; d_call: TRBD2; cdr3_aa: CASSDGTSGYNEQFF; cdr3_nt: TGTGCCAGCAGTGACGGGACTAGCGGGTACAATGAGCAGTTCTTC
j_call: TRBJ2-1; clone_size: -; v_call: TRBV6-6; d_call: TRBD2; cdr3_aa: CASSGNGLAVPNEQFF; cdr3_nt: TGTGCCAGCAGTGGAAATGGACTAGCGGTTCCAAATGAGCAGTTCTTC
j_call: TRBJ2-1; clone_size: -; v_call: TRBV11-2; d_call: -; cdr3_aa: CASSLRPTGVYNEQFF; cdr3_nt: TGTGCCAGCAGCTTACGACCAACCGGAGTTTACAATGAGCAGTTCTTC
j_call: TRBJ1-3; clone_size: -; v_call: TRBV11-2; d_call: -; cdr3_aa: CASKGDSGNTIYF; cdr3_nt: TGTGCCAGCAAAGGGGATTCTGGAAACACCATATATTTT
j_call: TRBJ2-1; clone_size: -; v_call: TRBV5-1; d_call: TRBD1; cdr3_aa: CASKTGTGGHEQFF; cdr3_nt: TGCGCCAGTAAGACCGGGACAGGGGGCCATGAGCAGTTCTTC
j_call: TRBJ2-2; clone_size: few; v_call: TRBV30; d_call: -; cdr3_aa: CAWSATTVTGELFF; cdr3_nt: TGTGCCTGGAGTGCAACTACCGTCACCGGGGAGCTGTTTTTT
j_call: TRBJ1-4; clone_size: -; v_call: TRBV27; d_call: -; cdr3_aa: CASSLAGLNEKLFF; cdr3_nt: TGTGCCAGCAGTTTAGCAGGGCTAAATGAAAAACTGTTTTTT
j_call: TRBJ2-1; clone_size: -; v_call: TRBV6-5; d_call: -; cdr3_aa: CASSPGLNYNEQFF; cdr3_nt: TGTGCCAGCAGCCCCGGACTCAACTACAATGAGCAGTTCTTC
j_call: TRBJ2-1; clone_size: once; v_call: TRBV27; d_call: TRBD2; cdr3_aa: CASSPTRLAALPHNEQFF; cdr3_nt: TGTGCCAGCAGTCCTACAAGACTAGCGGCCTTACCCCACAATGAGCAGTTCTTC
j_call: TRBJ2-4; clone_size: -; v_call: TRBV2; d_call: TRBD1; cdr3_aa: CASRWGTGALLAKNIQYF; cdr3_nt: TGTGCCAGCAGGTGGGGGACAGGGGCCCTCCTAGCCAAAAACATTCAGTACTTC
j_call: TRBJ1-5; clone_size: -; v_call: TRBV18; d_call: -; cdr3_aa: CASSLQKYQPQHF; cdr3_nt: TGTGCCAGCTCACTTCAGAAATACCAGCCCCAGCATTTT
j_call: TRBJ2-2; clone_size: -; v_call: TRBV4-3; d_call: TRBD2; cdr3_aa: CASSQWLAGSTGELFF; cdr3_nt: TGCGCCAGCAGCCAATGGCTAGCGGGAAGCACCGGGGAGCTGTTTTTT
j_call: TRBJ2-3; clone_size: -; v_call: TRBV5-4; d_call: TRBD2; cdr3_aa: CASSFSGRGADTQYF; cdr3_nt: TGTGCCAGCAGCTTTAGCGGGAGGGGGGCAGATACGCAGTATTTT
j_call: TRBJ1-2; clone_size: few; v_call: TRBV4-3; d_call: TRBD1; cdr3_aa: CASSRAWDSPNYTF; cdr3_nt: TGCGCCAGCAGCCGAGCCTGGGACAGCCCAAACTACACCTTC
j_call: TRBJ2-2; clone_size: -; v_call: TRBV4-3; d_call: TRBD1; cdr3_aa: CASSHHRQGPTGELFF; cdr3_nt: TGCGCCAGCAGCCACCACCGACAGGGCCCCACCGGGGAGCTGTTTTTT
j_call: TRBJ2-3; clone_size: -; v_call: TRBV5-1; d_call: TRBD1; cdr3_aa: CASSPIGGQGAVRGTQYF; cdr3_nt: TGCGCCAGCAGCCCCATCGGGGGACAGGGGGCGGTCAGGGGTACGCAGTATTTT
j_call: TRBJ2-1; clone_size: -; v_call: TRBV27; d_call: TRBD2; cdr3_aa: CASSFGTSGRYEQFF; cdr3_nt: TGTGCCAGCAGTTTTGGGACTAGCGGGAGATACGAGCAGTTCTTC
j_call: TRBJ1-2; clone_size: -; v_call: TRBV28; d_call: -; cdr3_aa: CASSLTDGYTF; cdr3_nt: TGTGCCAGCAGTTTAACGGATGGCTACACCTTC
j_call: TRBJ2-7; clone_size: -; v_call: TRBV27; d_call: TRBD1; cdr3_aa: CASTIAGQGNKGEQYF; cdr3_nt: TGTGCCAGCACCATAGCGGGACAGGGGAATAAGGGGGAGCAGTACTTC
j_call: TRBJ2-7; clone_size: -; v_call: TRBV19; d_call: TRBD2; cdr3_aa: CASRGTSSYEQYF; cdr3_nt: TGTGCCAGTAGGGGGACTAGCTCCTACGAGCAGTACTTC
j_call: TRBJ2-1; clone_size: -; v_call: TRBV7-3; d_call: -; cdr3_aa: CASSLLPGLGNEQFF; cdr3_nt: TGTGCCAGCAGCTTATTGCCAGGGCTGGGCAATGAGCAGTTCTTC
j_call: TRBJ2-1; clone_size: few; v_call: TRBV14; d_call: TRBD2; cdr3_aa: CASSQWGGPGEQFF; cdr3_nt: TGTGCCAGCAGCCAATGGGGGGGTCCGGGTGAGCAGTTCTTC
j_call: TRBJ2-1; clone_size: -; v_call: TRBV9; d_call: TRBD1; cdr3_aa: CASSVLGQGNEQFF; cdr3_nt: TGTGCCAGCAGCGTACTAGGACAGGGTAATGAGCAGTTCTTC
j_call: TRBJ2-7; clone_size: -; v_call: TRBV28; d_call: TRBD2; cdr3_aa: CASSLARGTSGYEQYF; cdr3_nt: TGTGCCAGCAGTTTAGCCCGCGGGACTAGCGGGTACGAGCAGTACTTC
j_call: TRBJ2-7; clone_size: -; v_call: TRBV30; d_call: -; cdr3_aa: CAWSGGERGASYEQYF; cdr3_nt: TGTGCCTGGAGTGGCGGGGAGCGAGGGGCTTCCTACGAGCAGTACTTC
j_call: TRBJ1-2; clone_size: -; v_call: TRBV5-5; d_call: TRBD1; cdr3_aa: CASSPTGTGTYGYTF; cdr3_nt: TGTGCCAGCAGCCCCACCGGGACAGGAACCTATGGCTACACCTTC
j_call: TRBJ1-2; clone_size: -; v_call: TRBV9; d_call: TRBD1; cdr3_aa: CASSVAAGGTYGYTF; cdr3_nt: TGTGCCAGCAGCGTAGCGGCAGGGGGGACCTATGGCTACACCTTC
j_call: TRBJ2-7; clone_size: once; v_call: TRBV7-9; d_call: TRBD2; cdr3_aa: CASRHAHKASGSYEQYF; cdr3_nt: TGTGCCAGCAGGCATGCACATAAGGCTAGCGGATCCTACGAGCAGTACTTC
j_call: TRBJ1-1; clone_size: few; v_call: TRBV6-5; d_call: -; cdr3_aa: CASSRGEMNTEAFF; cdr3_nt: TGTGCCAGCAGCCGCGGAGAGATGAACACTGAAGCTTTCTTT